Included here is one TCR beta chain sequence, with context. The data originate from a study of T cell clonotyping in hematopoietic cell transplantation. Specified time point: recipient sample about 28 days before transplant, after cytoreduction. Profiled with immunoSEQ multiplex PCR; TCRdb holds only in-frame clones, not every one. The sample has about 29,000 clones, around 80% seen once. The sequencing here drew on peripheral blood mononuclear cells, taken before stem cell transplant. This sequence was found in a woman aged 25 to 39 with chronic myeloid leukemia. Some clones in this sample may be carry-over from other donors' samples.

CDR3 region: CASSYRGRETQYF. In nucleotides, the CDR3 is TGCGCCAGCAGCTACAGGGGGCGGGAGACCCAGTACTTC. The V and J genes are TRBV4-1 and TRBJ2-5; 9 positions match TRBD1. From germline, CDR1 is MGHRA and CDR2 YSYEKL. Unmatched junction bases numbered 3, after V lost 5 bases and J lost 5 bases. This CDR3 region has 13 residues.